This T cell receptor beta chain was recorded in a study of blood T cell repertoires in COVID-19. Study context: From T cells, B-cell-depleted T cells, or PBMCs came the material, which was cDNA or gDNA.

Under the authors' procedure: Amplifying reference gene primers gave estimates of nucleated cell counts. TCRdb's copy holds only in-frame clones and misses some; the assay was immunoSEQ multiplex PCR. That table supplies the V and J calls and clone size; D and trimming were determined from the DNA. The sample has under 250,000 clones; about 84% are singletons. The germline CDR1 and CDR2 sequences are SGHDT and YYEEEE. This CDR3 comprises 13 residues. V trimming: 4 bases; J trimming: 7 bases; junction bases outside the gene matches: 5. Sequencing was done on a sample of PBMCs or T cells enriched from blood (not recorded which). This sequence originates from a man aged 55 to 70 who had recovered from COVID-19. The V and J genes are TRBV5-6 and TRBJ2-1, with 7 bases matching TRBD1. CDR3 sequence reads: CASSDGTANEQFF. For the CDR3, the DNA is TGTGCCAGCAGCGACGGGACAGCAAATGAGCAGTTCTTC.